The following is a TCR beta chain sequence with its context. Its antigen remains unidentified. These data belong to a study of cytomegalovirus exposure and HLA in healthy donors. Germline V gene lookup returns CDR1 GTSNPN and CDR2 SVGIG (reference sequence). The CDR3 runs 13 residues. After removal of 3 bases from V and 2 bases from J, the junction contained 3 bases not matched to a gene. Findings and caveats of the study: Common viral pathogens seemed to be connected with several of the most significant clusters, according to a later analysis. Reported performance of the classifier showed diagnosis of cytomegalovirus status with high specificity and sensitivity. Later analysis demonstrated an association between a missense DCLRE1C variant and TCR beta V- and J-gene trimming. Presence/absence analysis assumed near-uniform sequencing depth across donors.

The PCR made use of 60 Vbeta and 13 Jbeta primers. This table comes from immunoSEQ multiplex PCR, and its TCRdb copy is limited to in-frame clones, with some not included. Of 90,000 to 150,000 clones listed, roughly 71% were seen once; the top ten hold 2.9%. The rearrangement links TRBV30 to TRBJ1-1; 7 bases map to TRBD1. This TCR came from a woman aged 40 to 50 in good health and CMV-seropositive. Source material: PBMCs. CDR3 loop: CAWSGTANTEAFF. In nucleotides, the CDR3 is TGTGCCTGGAGCGGGACAGCTAACACTGAAGCTTTCTTT.